The clone carrying this T cell receptor (beta chain) is a singleton in its sample. The sample belongs to a study of T cell changes during pregnancy in multiple sclerosis. Germline V gene data show CDR1 as ENHRY and CDR2 as SYGVKD. Trimming left V 4 bases short and J 12 bases short, with 13 bases between. The CDR3 extends over 12 amino acids. Profiling relied on immunoSEQ multiplex PCR, and the TCRdb table lists in-frame clones only, not all of them. The data contain approximately 71,000 clones, roughly nine tenths of them singletons. This material consisted of peripheral blood, taken in the third trimester of pregnancy. The rearrangement joins TRBV10-3 to TRBJ2-1; tentatively, D is TRBD1 (5 bases). This receptor was obtained from a female donor with multiple sclerosis, enrolled in a pregnancy study. Written as DNA, the CDR3 is TGTGCCATCAGTGGACAGCCCCCCGGGCAGTTCTTC. Translating gives CAISGQPPGQFF.